This TCR beta chain was obtained from a study of prognosis after radiotherapy for stage I lung cancer. V dropped 5 bases and J dropped 3; count of bases not matched to a gene: 6. The CDR3 spans 15 residues. Looked up from germline, CDR1 is SGHTA and CDR2 is FQGNSA. This clonotype was detected only once. The study amplified the TCR beta CDR3 region from genomic DNA. This amplification was carried out by two rounds of multiplex PCR. Individual primers that were specific to each TRBV and TRBJ gene served in first-round PCR. MiXCR, run by TCRdb on the multiplex PCR reads, gives a single entry per CDR3 protein. The data hold approximately 20,000 distinct CDR3 sequences, with about a quarter observed a single time.

The clonotype was recovered from a donor at least 50 years old with non-small cell lung cancer. This specimen was PBMCs, taken before or after stereotactic body radiation therapy (not recorded which). V and J are TRBV7-2 and TRBJ2-2, with 7 nucleotides matching TRBD1. CDR3 nucleotide sequence: TGTGCCAGCAGCCCGAGGACAGGCGACACCGGGGAGCTGTTTTTT. Encoded protein: CASSPRTGDTGELFF.